The next 25 T cell receptor beta chains were all read from a single sample in a study of vaccination and CD4 T cells after COVID-19 (dated by TCRdb to between 2020 and 2023). The sample's treatment or condition label is to be understood as: roughly ten-day PBMC culture with coronavirus spike peptide pools or control peptides (ViraFEST assay). Library preparation employed PCR. The sequencing machine was an Illumina iSeq 100. DNA from cultured CD4+ T cells underwent TCR sequencing with the Oncomine TCR Beta short-read assay at the Johns Hopkins FTIC core. TCRdb reprocessed the public reads (quality trimming at Q25 with fastp, clone calling with MiXCR) and kept in-frame beta chains. Every entry covers one CDR3 protein and lists the most common genes and DNA from its rows. The sample includes tens of thousands of distinct CDR3 sequences, with roughly 70% observed a single time. The ten largest clones capture more than 6.5% of the sample.

No antigen is known for these receptors. Sequencing used CD4+ T cells from blood, cultured in vitro. These receptors were obtained from a human donor who had recovered from COVID-19.

In this sample, this clonotype turned up a few times. The rearrangement links TRBV27 to TRBJ1-4; D remains ambiguous. CDR1 and CDR2 (germline): MNHEY, SMNVEV (reference sequence). The CDR3 spans 12 residues. Trimming shortened V by 6 bases and J by 7 bases, and 9 bases separated the two germline ends. Here the CDR3 reads CASSRIGEKLFF. CDR3 in DNA: TGTGCCAGCAGCCGTATTGGTGAAAAACTGTTTTTT.

V and J are TRBV6-5 and TRBJ2-5, with a weak D call TRBD2 (5 bases). The V and J ends lost 0 bases and 4 bases respectively, with 15 bases between them. CDR3 length: 16 residues. In germline, CDR1 is MNHEY, CDR2 SVGAGI. Written as DNA, the CDR3 is TGTGCCAGCAGTTACTCGCGGACTGGACTGCCAGAGACCCAGTACTTC. It is translated as CASSYSRTGLPETQYF.

This clonotype turned up a few times. The chain uses TRBV6-1 and TRBJ1-5, with 11 bases matching TRBD1. CDR3 length equals 17 residues. Germline V gene lookup returns CDR1 MNHNS and CDR2 SASEGT. J lost 1 base, V lost 9 bases, and 11 bases had no gene match. CDR3 sequence: CASSPDRGLVSNQPQHF. DNA for the CDR3: TGTGCCAGTTCGCCGGACAGGGGGCTGGTGAGCAATCAGCCCCAGCATTTT.

There are a few counts of this clonotype. This chain joins TRBV20-1 and TRBJ2-7; 9 bases are a match to TRBD1. The CDR3 is 15 residues long. The ends lost 3 bases at V and 3 bases at J; junction bases unmatched: 9. In germline, CDR1 is DFQATT, CDR2 SNEGSKA (reference sequence). The CDR3 spells CSARDETTGGYEQYF. The CDR3 DNA is TGCAGTGCTAGGGATGAGACGACAGGGGGCTACGAGCAGTACTTC.

J is TRBJ1-3 and V is TRBV2; no clear D. The CDR3 runs to 13 residues. V lost 8 bases to trimming and J lost 2 bases, with 10 bases between them. Per germline, CDR1 SNHLY and CDR2 FYNNEI. The CDR3 DNA is TGTGCCAGCGCCGAATTCGCTGGAAACACCATATATTTT. This encodes CASAEFAGNTIYF.

This chain's CDR3 is CASSWDATGLAFF. The CDR3 DNA is TGTGCCAGCAGCTGGGACGCGACAGGTCTAGCTTTCTTT. The chain recombines TRBV5-4 with TRBJ1-1; perhaps TRBD1 as D (6 bases). From germline, CDR1 is SGHNT and CDR2 YYREEE (reference sequence). Trimming cost V 3 bases and J 10 bases, with 16 bases left between them. The CDR3 runs to 13 residues.

The gene calls are TRBV6-1 and TRBJ2-1, with 11 positions matching TRBD2. CDR3 length: 13 residues. The V segment lost 8 bases and the J segment 3 bases; nucleotides outside the gene matches: 0. The germline CDR1 and CDR2 sequences are MNHNS and SASEGT. CDR3: CASGTSGYNEQFF. DNA for the CDR3: TGTGCCAGCGGGACTAGCGGCTACAATGAGCAGTTCTTC.

V and J are TRBV6-1 and TRBJ2-7; a weak D match, TRBD1 (6 bases). The CDR3 sequence is 12 residues long. In germline, CDR1 is MNHNS, CDR2 SASEGT. Trimming took off 6 bases at V and 3 bases at J, with 9 bases between the two ends. CDR3 sequence (DNA): TGTGCCAGCAGCTTGGACAGCTACGAGCAGTACTTC. This translates into CASSLDSYEQYF.

The J gene is TRBJ1-6, the V gene TRBV6-5; 8 nucleotides line up with TRBD1. This CDR3 is built from 17 residues. Germline V gene lookup returns CDR1 MNHEY and CDR2 SVGAGI. V dropped 2 bases and J dropped 9; count of bases not matched to a gene: 12. The CDR3 here is CASSYPGQGEAISPLHF. The DNA of the CDR3 is TGTGCCAGCAGTTACCCCGGACAGGGAGAAGCTATTTCACCCCTCCACTTT.

In its sample, this clonotype was seen once. The rearrangement links TRBV29-1 to TRBJ1-2; D is unclear. The V and J ends lost 2 bases and 3 bases respectively, with 10 bases between them. The germline gives CDR1 SQVTM, CDR2 ANQGSEA. This CDR3 contains 13 residues. The CDR3 DNA follows: TGCAGCGTTGAACAAGGATTTGACTATGGCTACACCTTC. Amino acids: CSVEQGFDYGYTF. Together with reference TRBV29-1 and TRBJ1-2, the CDR3 gives the full variable domain: SAVISQKPSRDICQRGTSLTIQCQVDSQVTMMFWYRQQPGQSLTLIATANQGSEATYESGFVIDKFPISRPNLTFSTLTVSNMSPEDSSIYLCSVEQGFDYGYTFGSGTRLTVV.

This clonotype was seen a few times. V usage is TRBV12-3 or TRBV12-4 and J usage is TRBJ1-5; D is ambiguous. This CDR3 contains 13 residues. The V gene lost 0 bases and the J gene lost 3 bases, with 3 bases spanning the gap. CDR3 residues: CASSLAPNQPQHF. The CDR3 DNA reads TGTGCCAGCAGTTTAGCTCCCAATCAGCCCCAGCATTTT.

The chain has TRBV20-1 and TRBJ2-1; 16 positions match TRBD2. The CDR3 loop spans 17 amino acids. CDR1 and CDR2 (germline): DFQATT, SNEGSKA (reference sequence). The trim removed 0 bases at V and 9 bases at J, leaving 8 bases unmatched. The CDR3 DNA follows: TGCAGTGCTAGAGATCCGTCGGGACTAGCGGGAGGGGGTGAGCAGTTCTTC. The encoded protein is CSARDPSGLAGGGEQFF.

J is TRBJ2-3 and V is TRBV6-5; TRBD2 might be the D (5 bases). Germline loops: CDR1 MNHEY, CDR2 SVGAGI. V shed 3 bases and J shed 0 bases, with 13 bases lying between them. The CDR3 extends over 16 amino acids. The CDR3 sequence is CASSYLLAASTDTQYF. CDR3 in DNA: TGTGCCAGCAGTTATTTGCTAGCAGCTAGCACAGATACGCAGTATTTT.

The rearrangement joins TRBV20-1 to TRBJ2-7, with D unresolved. V lost 3 bases, J lost 2 bases, and 5 bases lay in between. Germline lookup yields CDR1 DFQATT and CDR2 SNEGSKA (reference sequence). The CDR3 spans 11 residues. CDR3 in amino acids: CSASETYEQYF. As DNA, the CDR3 is TGCAGTGCTAGTGAAACCTACGAGCAGTACTTC.

This chain joins TRBV6-7 and TRBJ1-3; D is uncertain. TRBV6-7 is placed among ORFs of uncertain function. The length of the CDR3 is 13 residues. The germline V and J ends were trimmed by 6 bases and 8 bases, with 14 bases remaining between them. DNA of the CDR3: TGTGCCAGCAGCCAAAAGGCGGAAGACACCATATATTTT. Residues: CASSQKAEDTIYF.

The J gene is TRBJ2-5, the V gene TRBV7-9, with 7 bases lining up with TRBD1. With 5 bases clipped from V and 0 bases from J, the junction kept 9 bases outside the gene matches. The germline V gene has CDR1 SEHNR and CDR2 FQNEAQ (reference sequence). The CDR3 has 16 amino acids. CDR3 loop: CASSRGTALYQETQYF. CDR3 DNA: TGTGCCAGCAGCAGAGGGACAGCGTTGTACCAAGAGACCCAGTACTTC.

This clonotype was counted a few times. The chain has TRBV15 and TRBJ1-2, with a tentative D call TRBD1 (6 bases). Germline V gives CDR1 LNHNV, CDR2 YYDKDF (reference sequence). V was trimmed by 0 bases and J by 4 bases, leaving 15 bases between them. The CDR3 totals 16 residues. CDR3 loop: CATSRETGLGGYGYTF. The CDR3 coding sequence is TGTGCCACCAGCAGAGAAACAGGGCTGGGGGGCTATGGCTACACCTTC.

This chain connects TRBV6-2 or TRBV6-3 to TRBJ2-7; 11 bases map to TRBD2. The trim removed 6 bases at V and 0 bases at J, leaving 4 bases unmatched. This CDR3 comprises 15 residues. Germline V lookup: CDR1 MNHEY, CDR2 SVGEGT. The CDR3 protein is CASSLAGGLSYEQYF. The CDR3 DNA sequence: TGTGCCAGCAGCTTAGCGGGAGGGCTCTCCTACGAGCAGTACTTC.

Only a few counts were recorded for this clonotype. This chain links TRBV2 with TRBJ1-2; TRBD1 is a possible D gene (5 bases). V was shortened by 6 bases and J by 8 bases, with 22 bases between the two germline ends. This CDR3 contains 15 residues. Germline V lookup: CDR1 SNHLY, CDR2 FYNNEI. The chain's CDR3 is CASRERTNKEGGYTF. CDR3 bases: TGTGCCAGCAGAGAAAGGACCAATAAAGAGGGGGGCTACACCTTC.

The chain is built from TRBV7-7 and TRBJ2-1; D gene uncertain. Trimming left V 3 bases short and J 5 bases short, with 17 bases between. Germline assignment: CDR1 SSHAT and CDR2 FNYEAQ (reference sequence). CDR3 size: 16 residues. The CDR3, as DNA: TGTGCCAGCAGCTTTTCGGAGACCACACTTGACAATGAGCAGTTCTTC. The encoded protein is CASSFSETTLDNEQFF.

As concerns this clonotype: Its ends do not fully match the called genes, so a read error is possible. The rearrangement uses TRBV6-5 and TRBJ1-1, with D possibly matching TRBD1 (6 bases). This CDR3 has 12 residues. CDR1 and CDR2 (germline): MNHEY, SVGAGI. CDR3 residues: CASIYRATEAFF. CDR3 coding DNA: TGTGCCAGCATTTACAGGGCCACTGAAGCTTTCTTT.

The sample holds a few counts of this clonotype. The chain links TRBV27 to TRBJ1-1; no definite D call. Germline V CDR1 and CDR2: MNHEY, SMNVEV (reference sequence). V lost 0 bases and J lost 8, with 22 bases in between. The CDR3 is 17 residues long. CDR3 sequence (DNA): TGTGCCAGCAGTTTATCGACACAGAATTGGCGGAAGGCGGAAGCTTTCTTT. Its translation is CASSLSTQNWRKAEAFF.

The gene calls are TRBV10-3 and TRBJ2-5; TRBD1 agrees at 9 bases. CDR1 and CDR2 (germline): ENHRY, SYGVKD. The V and J ends lost 3 bases and 6 bases, in that order; junction bases with no gene match: 11. This CDR3 contains 16 residues. The CDR3 DNA reads TGTGCCATCAGTGACCGTTCCGGGACAGGGTTTAAGACCCAGTACTTC. Its translation: CAISDRSGTGFKTQYF.

The V gene is TRBV7-2, the J gene TRBJ2-5; the match to TRBD2 covers 8 bases. The CDR3 is 17 amino acids. CDR1 SGHTA and CDR2 FQGNSA come from the germline V gene. After removal of 5 bases from V and 3 bases from J, the junction contained 14 bases not matched to a gene. The CDR3 protein is CASSPRPLGSGKETQYF. CDR3 sequence (DNA): TGTGCCAGCAGCCCCCGCCCCCTAGGTAGCGGGAAAGAGACCCAGTACTTC.

The genes are TRBV7-3 and TRBJ2-2; D possibly corresponds to TRBD2 (6 bases). Deletions cut 4 bases from V and 1 base from J, with 10 bases between. The CDR3 has 15 amino acids. Germline V CDR1 and CDR2: SGHTA, FQGTGA. In nucleotides, the CDR3 is TGTGCCAGCAGCTCCCGGGGACTGAACACCGGGGAGCTGTTTTTT. Its translation: CASSSRGLNTGELFF. The full variable domain, rest sourced from reference TRBV7-3 and TRBJ2-2, is GAGVSQTPSNKVTEKGKYVELRCDPISGHTALYWYRQSLGQGPEFLIYFQGTGAADDSGLPNDRFFAVRPEGSVSTLKIQRTERGDSAVYLCASSSRGLNTGELFFGEGSRLTVL.